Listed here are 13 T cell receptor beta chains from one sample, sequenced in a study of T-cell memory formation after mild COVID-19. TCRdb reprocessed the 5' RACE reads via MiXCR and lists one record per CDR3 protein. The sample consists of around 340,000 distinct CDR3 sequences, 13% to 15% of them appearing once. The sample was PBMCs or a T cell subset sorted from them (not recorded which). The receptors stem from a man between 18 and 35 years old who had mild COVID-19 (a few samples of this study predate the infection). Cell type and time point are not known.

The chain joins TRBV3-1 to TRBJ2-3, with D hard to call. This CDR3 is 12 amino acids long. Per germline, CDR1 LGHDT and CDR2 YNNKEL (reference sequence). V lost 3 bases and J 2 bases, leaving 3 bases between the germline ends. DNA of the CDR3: TGTGCCAGCAGCCATCTCACAGATACGCAGTATTTT. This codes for CASSHLTDTQYF.

Here the CDR3 reads CSAPAGALETQYF. CDR3 bases: TGCAGTGCCCCAGCGGGGGCGTTGGAGACCCAGTACTTC. This chain joins TRBV20-1 and TRBJ2-5; TRBD2 matches at 8 bases. V dropped 6 bases and J dropped 5; count of bases not matched to a gene: 8. The CDR3 consists of 13 residues. Germline CDR1 reads DFQATT; CDR2 reads SNEGSKA (reference sequence).

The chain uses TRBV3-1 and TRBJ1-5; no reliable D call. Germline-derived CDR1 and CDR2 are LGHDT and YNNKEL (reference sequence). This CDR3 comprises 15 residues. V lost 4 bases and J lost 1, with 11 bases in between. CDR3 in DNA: TGTGCCAGCAGCCCTAGGCTGGGGAGCAATCAGCCCCAGCATTTT. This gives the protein CASSPRLGSNQPQHF.

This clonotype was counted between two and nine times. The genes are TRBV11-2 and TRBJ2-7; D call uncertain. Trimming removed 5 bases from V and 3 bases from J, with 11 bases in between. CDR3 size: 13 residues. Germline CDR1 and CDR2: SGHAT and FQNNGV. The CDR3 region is CASSPPAIYEQYV. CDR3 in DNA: TGTGCCAGCAGCCCGCCGGCCATCTACGAGCAGTACGTC.

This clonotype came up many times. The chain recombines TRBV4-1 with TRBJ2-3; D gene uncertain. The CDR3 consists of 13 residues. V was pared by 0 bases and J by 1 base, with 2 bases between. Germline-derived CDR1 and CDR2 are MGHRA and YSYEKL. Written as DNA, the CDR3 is TGCGCCAGCAGCCAAGAGGGCACAGATACGCAGTATTTT. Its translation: CASSQEGTDTQYF.

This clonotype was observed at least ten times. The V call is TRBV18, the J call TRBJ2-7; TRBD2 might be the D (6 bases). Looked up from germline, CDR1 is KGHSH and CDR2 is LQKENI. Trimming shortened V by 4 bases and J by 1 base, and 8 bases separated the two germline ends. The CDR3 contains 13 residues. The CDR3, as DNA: TGTGCCAGCTCACGGGAGGCGTCCTACGAGCAGTACGTC. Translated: CASSREASYEQYV.

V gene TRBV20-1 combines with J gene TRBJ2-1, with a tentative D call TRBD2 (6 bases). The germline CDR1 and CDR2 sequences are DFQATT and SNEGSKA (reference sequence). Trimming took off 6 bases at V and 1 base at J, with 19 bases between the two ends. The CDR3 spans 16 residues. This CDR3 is CSAPAAGGRSYNEQFF. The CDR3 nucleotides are TGCAGTGCCCCCGCAGCGGGTGGACGATCCTACAATGAGCAGTTCTTC.

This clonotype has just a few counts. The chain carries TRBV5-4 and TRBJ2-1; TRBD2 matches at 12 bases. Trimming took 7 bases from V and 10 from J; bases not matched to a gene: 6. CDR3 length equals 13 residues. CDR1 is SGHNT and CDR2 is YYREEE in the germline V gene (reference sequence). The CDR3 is CASETSGGPEQFF. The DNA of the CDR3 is TGTGCCAGCGAGACTAGCGGGGGACCCGAGCAGTTCTTC.

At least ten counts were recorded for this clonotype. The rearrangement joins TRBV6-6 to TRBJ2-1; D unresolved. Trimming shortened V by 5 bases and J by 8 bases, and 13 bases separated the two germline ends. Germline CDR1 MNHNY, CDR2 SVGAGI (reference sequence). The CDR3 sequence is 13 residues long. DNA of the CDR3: TGTGCCAGCAGTCTCCAGTGGAAGGATGAGCAGTTCTTC. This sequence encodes CASSLQWKDEQFF.

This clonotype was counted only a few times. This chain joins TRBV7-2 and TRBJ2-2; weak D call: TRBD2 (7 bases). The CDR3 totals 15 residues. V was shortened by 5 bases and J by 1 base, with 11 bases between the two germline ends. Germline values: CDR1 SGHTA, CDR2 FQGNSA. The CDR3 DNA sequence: TGTGCCAGCAGCCGCGGGGGCCAGAACACCGGGGAGCTGTTTTTT. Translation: CASSRGGQNTGELFF.

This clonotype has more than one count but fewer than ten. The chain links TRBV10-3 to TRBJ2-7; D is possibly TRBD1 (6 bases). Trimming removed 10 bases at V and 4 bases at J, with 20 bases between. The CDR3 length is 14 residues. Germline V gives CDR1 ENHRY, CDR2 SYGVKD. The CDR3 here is CATRMTTGSYEQYV. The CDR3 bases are TGTGCCACCAGAATGACCACAGGGAGTTACGAGCAGTACGTC.

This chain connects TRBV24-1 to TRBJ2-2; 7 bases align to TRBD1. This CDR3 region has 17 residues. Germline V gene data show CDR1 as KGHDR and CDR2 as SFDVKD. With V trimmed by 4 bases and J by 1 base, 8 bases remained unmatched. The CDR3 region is CATSDAPGQKNTGELFF. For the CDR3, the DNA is TGTGCCACCAGTGACGCCCCGGGACAGAAGAACACCGGGGAGCTGTTTTTT.

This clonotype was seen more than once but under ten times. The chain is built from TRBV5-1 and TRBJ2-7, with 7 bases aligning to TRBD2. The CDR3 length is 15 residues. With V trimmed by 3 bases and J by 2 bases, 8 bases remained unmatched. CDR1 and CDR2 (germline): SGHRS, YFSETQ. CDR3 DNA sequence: TGCGCCAGCAGCTGGGGGGGTCAGGGACCCTACGAGCAGTACTTC. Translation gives CASSWGGQGPYEQYF.